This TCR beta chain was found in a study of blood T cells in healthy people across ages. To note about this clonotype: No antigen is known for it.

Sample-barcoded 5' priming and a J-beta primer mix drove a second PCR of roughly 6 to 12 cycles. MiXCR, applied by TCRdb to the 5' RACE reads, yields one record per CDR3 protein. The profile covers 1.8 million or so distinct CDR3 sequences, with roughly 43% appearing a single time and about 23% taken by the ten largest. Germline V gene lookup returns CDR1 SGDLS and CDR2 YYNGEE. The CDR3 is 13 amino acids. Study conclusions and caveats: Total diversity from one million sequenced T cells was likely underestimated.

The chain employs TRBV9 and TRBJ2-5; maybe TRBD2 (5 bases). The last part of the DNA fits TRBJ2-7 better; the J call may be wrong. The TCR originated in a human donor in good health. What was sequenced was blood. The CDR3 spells CASSAGRGYEQYF. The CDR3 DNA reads TGTGCCAGCAGCGCCGGACGGGGTTACGAGCAGTACTTC.